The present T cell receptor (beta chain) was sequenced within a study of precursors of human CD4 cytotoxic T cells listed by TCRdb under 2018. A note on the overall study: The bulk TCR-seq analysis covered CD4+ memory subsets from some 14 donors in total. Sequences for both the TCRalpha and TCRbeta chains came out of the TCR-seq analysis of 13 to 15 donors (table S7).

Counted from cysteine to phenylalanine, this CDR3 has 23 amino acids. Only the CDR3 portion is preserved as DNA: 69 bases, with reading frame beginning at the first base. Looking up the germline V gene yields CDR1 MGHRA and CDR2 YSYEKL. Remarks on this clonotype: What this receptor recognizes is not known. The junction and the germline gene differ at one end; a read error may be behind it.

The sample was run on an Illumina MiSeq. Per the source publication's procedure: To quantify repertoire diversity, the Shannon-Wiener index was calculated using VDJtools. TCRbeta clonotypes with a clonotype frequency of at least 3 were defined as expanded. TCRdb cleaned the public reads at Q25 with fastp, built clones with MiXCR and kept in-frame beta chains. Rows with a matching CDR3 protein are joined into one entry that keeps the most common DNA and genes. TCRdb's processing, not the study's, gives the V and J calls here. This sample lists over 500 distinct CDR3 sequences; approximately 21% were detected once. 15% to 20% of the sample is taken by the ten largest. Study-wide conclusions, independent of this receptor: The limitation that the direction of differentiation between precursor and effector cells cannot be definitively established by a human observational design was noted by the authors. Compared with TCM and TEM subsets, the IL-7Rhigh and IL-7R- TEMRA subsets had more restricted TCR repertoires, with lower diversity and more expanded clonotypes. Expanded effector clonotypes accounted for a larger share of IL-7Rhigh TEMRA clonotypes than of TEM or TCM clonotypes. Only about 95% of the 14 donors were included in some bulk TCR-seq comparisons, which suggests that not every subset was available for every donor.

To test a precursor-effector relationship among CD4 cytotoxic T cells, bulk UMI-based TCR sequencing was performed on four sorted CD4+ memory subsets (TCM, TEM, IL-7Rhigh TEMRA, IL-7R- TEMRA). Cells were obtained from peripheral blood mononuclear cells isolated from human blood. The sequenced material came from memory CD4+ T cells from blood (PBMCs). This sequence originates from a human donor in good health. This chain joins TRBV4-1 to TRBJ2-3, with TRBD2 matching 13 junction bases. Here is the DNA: TGCGCCAGCAGCCAACCTGGACTAGCGGGAGTAGGTCGGGACTCGGGAAGCACAGAGACGCAGTATTTT. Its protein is CASSQPGLAGVGRDSGSTETQYF.